This entry is about one T cell receptor (beta chain). The antigen is not known. The data are from a study of cytomegalovirus exposure and HLA in healthy donors. Germline CDR1 is WNHNN and CDR2 is SYGVQD (reference sequence). With 10 bases clipped from V and 0 bases from J, the junction kept 4 bases outside the gene matches. The CDR3 covers 14 residues. Amplification used 60 Vbeta primers and 13 Jbeta primers. TCRdb's table, derived via immunoSEQ multiplex PCR, lists solely in-frame clones and lacks some. The table has over 150,000 clones, 70% to 85% seen once. General study points: According to an earlier analysis, most TCR beta V segments yielded productive rearrangements about 87% or about 30% of the time.

Sequenced material: PBMCs. This TCR derives from a young man in good health and CMV-seronegative. This sequence joins TRBV10-1 and TRBJ2-2, with 8 bases matching TRBD2. For the CDR3, the DNA is TGCGCCACATTAGCGGGAACGAACACCGGGGAGCTGTTTTTT. Protein product: CATLAGTNTGELFF.